This T cell receptor beta chain was sequenced for a study of blood T cell repertoires in COVID-19. Study-level background: Samples representing acute and convalescent COVID-19 were sourced from the United States, Italy and Spain. From T cells, B-cell-depleted T cells, or PBMCs came the material, which was cDNA or gDNA.

With 6 bases clipped from V and 7 bases from J, the junction kept 3 bases outside the gene matches. CDR1 is MGHDK and CDR2 is SYGVNS in the germline V gene. The CDR3 totals 13 residues. In the original processing: From reference gene primer amplification, estimates of nucleated cell counts were derived. The assay was immunoSEQ multiplex PCR, and TCRdb's table has in-frame clones only and misses some. V and J calls plus clone size are reproduced from that table; the DNA served to infer D and trimming. The sample contains 200,000 to 300,000 clones, about 90% of which appear only once. Sequenced sample: peripheral blood. The TCR originated in a middle-aged woman with acute or convalescent COVID-19. This rearrangement joins TRBV25-1 to TRBJ1-4; 9 nucleotides match TRBD1. The CDR3 DNA reads as TGTGCCAGCAGGGGACAGGGACTTGAAAAACTGTTTTTT. Translating it yields CASRGQGLEKLFF.